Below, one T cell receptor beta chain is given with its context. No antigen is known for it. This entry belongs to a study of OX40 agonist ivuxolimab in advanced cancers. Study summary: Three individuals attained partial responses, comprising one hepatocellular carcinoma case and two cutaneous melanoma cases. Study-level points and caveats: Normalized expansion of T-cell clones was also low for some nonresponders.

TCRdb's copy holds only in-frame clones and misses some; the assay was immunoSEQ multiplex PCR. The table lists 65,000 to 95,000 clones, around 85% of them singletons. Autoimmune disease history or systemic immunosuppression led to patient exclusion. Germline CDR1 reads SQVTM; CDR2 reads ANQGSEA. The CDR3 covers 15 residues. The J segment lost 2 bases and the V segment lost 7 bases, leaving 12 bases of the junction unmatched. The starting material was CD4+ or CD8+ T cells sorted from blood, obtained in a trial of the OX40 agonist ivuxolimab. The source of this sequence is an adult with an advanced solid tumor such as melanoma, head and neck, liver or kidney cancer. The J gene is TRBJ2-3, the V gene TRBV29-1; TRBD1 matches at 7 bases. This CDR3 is CSADRSGQITDTQYF. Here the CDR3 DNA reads TGCAGCGCCGACCGATCGGGACAGATCACAGATACGCAGTATTTT.